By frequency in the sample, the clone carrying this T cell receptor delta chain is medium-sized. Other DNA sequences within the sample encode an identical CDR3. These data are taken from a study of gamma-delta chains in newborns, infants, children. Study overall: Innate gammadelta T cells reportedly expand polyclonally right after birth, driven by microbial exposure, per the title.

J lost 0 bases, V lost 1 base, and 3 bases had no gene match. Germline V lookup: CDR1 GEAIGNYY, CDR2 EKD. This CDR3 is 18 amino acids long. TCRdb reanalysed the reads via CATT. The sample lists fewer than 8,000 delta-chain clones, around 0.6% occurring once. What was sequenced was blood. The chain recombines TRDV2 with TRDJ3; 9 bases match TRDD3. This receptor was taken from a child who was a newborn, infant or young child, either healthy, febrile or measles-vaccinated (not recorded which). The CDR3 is CACDTLGDSSWDTRQMFF. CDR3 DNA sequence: TGTGCCTGTGACACGTTGGGGGATAGCTCCTGGGACACCCGACAGATGTTTTTC.